The 13 T cell receptor beta chains reported below all come from one sample, sequenced in a study of blood T cell repertoires in COVID-19. The assay was immunoSEQ multiplex PCR, and TCRdb's table has in-frame clones only and misses some. The sample includes a few hundred thousand clones, roughly 86% of them seen just once. Sequencing was carried out using peripheral blood. The receptors derive from a woman aged 25 to 39 with COVID-19, enrolled during active disease.

The V and J genes are TRBV6-6 and TRBJ2-2, with 7 bases that match TRBD1. V was pared by 8 bases and J by 7 bases, with 7 bases of the junction left unmatched. This CDR3 spans 13 amino acids. Per the germline V gene, CDR1 is MNHNY and CDR2 is SVGAGI (reference sequence). The CDR3 here is CASQKGASGELFF. The CDR3 DNA reads as TGTGCCAGCCAAAAGGGGGCGAGCGGGGAGCTGTTTTTT.

The J gene is TRBJ2-7, the V gene TRBV14; D is unclear. V dropped 2 bases and J dropped 2 bases, with 4 bases sitting between them. Germline CDR1 reads SGHDN; CDR2 reads FVKESK. This CDR3 has 12 amino acids. This chain's CDR3 is CASSQITYEQYF. DNA for the CDR3: TGTGCCAGCAGCCAAATAACCTACGAGCAGTACTTC.

The rearrangement joins TRBV27 to TRBJ1-6; D is unclear. Looked up from germline, CDR1 is MNHEY and CDR2 is SMNVEV (reference sequence). V was pared by 2 bases and J by 8 bases, with 16 bases between. The CDR3 runs 16 residues. The CDR3 sequence is CASSLPLPGKDSPLHF. CDR3 coding DNA: TGTGCCAGCAGTTTACCCCTTCCCGGGAAGGATTCACCCCTCCACTTT.

This chain links TRBV4-3 with TRBJ2-7; TRBD2 aligns across 11 bases. CDR1 LGHNA and CDR2 YSLEER come from the germline V gene. The CDR3 covers 15 residues. V shed 4 bases and J 4 bases; nucleotides not matched to a gene: 6. DNA for the CDR3: TGCGCCAGCAGCCGAGTAATAGCGGGAGGGTACGAGCAGTACTTC. Translating it yields CASSRVIAGGYEQYF.

This chain connects TRBV18 to TRBJ2-5; 11 nucleotides match TRBD2. Germline values: CDR1 KGHSH, CDR2 LQKENI. This CDR3 comprises 18 residues. Losses at the gene ends were 5 bases for V and 1 base for J; bases not matched to a gene: 12. CDR3 protein: CASSRDQGLAELQETQYF. As DNA, the CDR3 is TGTGCCAGCTCAAGGGACCAGGGACTAGCGGAGCTCCAAGAGACCCAGTACTTC.

This chain uses TRBV9 with TRBJ1-3; 9 bases are shared with TRBD1. CDR3 length: 15 amino acids. V gave up 4 bases and J gave up 2 bases; unmatched junction bases: 4. From germline, CDR1 is SGDLS and CDR2 YYNGEE. The CDR3 DNA is TGTGCCAGCAGCTTCACAGGGGGCCCTGGAAACACCATATATTTT. It specifies CASSFTGGPGNTIYF. The full variable domain, its missing parts supplied by reference TRBV9 and TRBJ1-3, is DSGVTQTPKHLITATGQRVTLRCSPRSGDLSVYWYQQSLDQGLQFLIQYYNGEERAKGNILERFSAQQFPDLHSELNLSSLELGDSALYFCASSFTGGPGNTIYFGEGSWLTVV.

V and J are TRBV7-6 and TRBJ2-1, with 7 bases identical to TRBD2. Germline loops: CDR1 SGHVS, CDR2 FNYEAQ. The CDR3 contains 13 residues. The V gene end was trimmed by 5 bases and the J gene end by 13 bases; junction bases not matched to a gene: 11. The CDR3 DNA reads as TGTGCCAGCAGCAAATTTCTAAGCGGGGATCAGTTCTTC. This codes for CASSKFLSGDQFF.

This chain connects TRBV9 to TRBJ1-1, with unresolved D. Germline V gene data show CDR1 as SGDLS and CDR2 as YYNGEE. Trimming took off 0 bases at V and 3 bases at J, with 9 bases between the two ends. CDR3 length equals 14 residues. CDR3 nucleotides: TGTGCCAGCAGCGTAGGGGGAGATGACACTGAAGCTTTCTTT. Encoded protein: CASSVGGDDTEAFF.

V and J are TRBV6-6 and TRBJ2-7; 8 bases line up with TRBD2. After removal of 4 bases from V and 2 bases from J, the junction contained 7 bases not matched to a gene. The CDR3 has 15 residues. CDR1 is MNHNY and CDR2 is SVGAGI in the germline V gene (reference sequence). The CDR3: CASSFGSGVPYEQYF. CDR3 sequence (DNA): TGTGCCAGCAGTTTCGGTAGCGGGGTCCCCTACGAGCAGTACTTC.

The rearrangement links TRBV11-2 to TRBJ2-7, with D possibly matching TRBD2 (5 bases). The CDR3 covers 14 residues. Germline V gives CDR1 SGHAT, CDR2 FQNNGV. V was cut by 3 bases and J by 3 bases, with 12 bases left in between. The CDR3 protein is CASSFTSVHYEQYF. As DNA, the CDR3 is TGTGCCAGCAGCTTCACTAGTGTGCACTACGAGCAGTACTTC.

The chain employs TRBV3-1 (or the pseudogene TRBV3-2) and TRBJ2-2, with D possibly matching TRBD2 (5 bases). Deletions cut 1 base from V and 2 bases from J, with 11 bases between. The CDR3 extends over 16 amino acids. Germline loops: CDR1 LGHDT, CDR2 YNNKEL (reference sequence). The CDR3 DNA is TGTGCCAGCAGCCAAGGACTACCTGGAAACACCGGGGAGCTGTTTTTT. Protein product: CASSQGLPGNTGELFF.

V usage is TRBV30 and J usage is TRBJ2-5; a possible D gene is TRBD2 (6 bases). V shed 1 base and J shed 0 bases, with 9 bases lying between them. The length of the CDR3 is 14 residues. CDR1 is GTSNPN and CDR2 is SVGIG in the germline V gene (reference sequence). DNA of the CDR3: TGTGCCTGGAGTGGGACTAACTACCAAGAGACCCAGTACTTC. Its protein product is CAWSGTNYQETQYF.

This sequence joins TRBV5-1 and TRBJ2-1; TRBD1 agrees at 8 bases. Germline values: CDR1 SGHRS, CDR2 YFSETQ. V shed 3 bases, J shed 2 bases, and the junction held 1 base outside the gene matches. The CDR3 covers 14 residues. The CDR3 bases are TGCGCCAGCAGCTCGGACAGGGCCTACAATGAGCAGTTCTTC. This codes for CASSSDRAYNEQFF.